This is a list of T cell receptor beta chains from one sample in a study of cytomegalovirus exposure and HLA in healthy donors. Using immunoSEQ multiplex PCR, the repertoire was profiled, and TCRdb retains in-frame clones only, with some absent. The sample holds 150,000 to 200,000 clones, around 80% seen once. Sequences were obtained from PBMCs. Receptors were obtained from a woman in her 30s in good health and CMV-seropositive. CDR3s include the opening cysteine and the closing phenylalanine or tryptophan. Each record gives: D gene, clone size, V gene, J gene, CDR3 protein, CDR3 DNA. A D gene is named only where the DNA matches it firmly. Clone size, where shown, is once, few, many, or a class for clones that have expanded.

>TRBD2|.|TRBV5-1|TRBJ2-5
CASSLVLAGGDLAGTQYF
TGCGCCAGCAGCTTGGTCTTAGCGGGGGGAGATCTAGCGGGGACCCAGTACTTC
>.|.|TRBV28|TRBJ2-7
CASIKTRTTYEQYF
TGTGCCAGCATAAAAACACGGACAACCTACGAGCAGTACTTC
>.|few|TRBV6-5|TRBJ1-5
CASSDRFGGDQPQHF
TGTGCCAGCAGCGACAGGTTTGGGGGTGATCAGCCCCAGCATTTT
>TRBD1|.|TRBV29-1|TRBJ1-1
CSVGTGQVEGAFF
TGCAGCGTGGGGACAGGGCAGGTTGAGGGGGCTTTCTTT
>TRBD2|few|TRBV29-1|TRBJ2-1
CSAISGGGWDEQFF
TGCAGCGCGATTAGCGGGGGAGGGTGGGATGAGCAGTTCTTC
>TRBD2|.|TRBV29-1|TRBJ2-7
CSVEGTSGSFKQYF
TGCAGCGTTGAAGGAACTAGCGGGAGCTTTAAGCAGTACTTC
>TRBD2|.|TRBV2|TRBJ2-1
CASSDPSGPNAGINEQFF
TGTGCCAGCAGCGATCCTAGCGGGCCCAACGCCGGGATCAATGAGCAGTTCTTC
>TRBD2|.|TRBV5-4|TRBJ2-1
CASRAGVSLEQFF
TGTGCCAGCAGAGCGGGAGTGTCTCTTGAGCAGTTCTTC
>TRBD1|few|TRBV2|TRBJ2-7
CASSEPDRALYEQYF
TGTGCCAGCAGTGAACCGGACAGGGCCCTCTACGAGCAGTACTTC
>TRBD2|.|TRBV19|TRBJ2-7
CASSIQRESYEQYF
TGTGCCAGTAGTATACAGCGGGAGTCCTACGAGCAGTACTTC
>TRBD1|.|TRBV5-1|TRBJ1-1
CASRGGRESTEAFF
TGCGCCAGCAGAGGGGGCAGGGAGAGCACTGAAGCTTTCTTT
>.|.|TRBV10-1|TRBJ1-1
CASSDENRENTEAFF
TGCGCCAGCAGTGATGAAAACAGAGAAAACACTGAAGCTTTCTTT
>.|.|TRBV28|TRBJ2-2
CASSLNGGPSTGELFF
TGTGCCAGCAGTTTAAACGGGGGACCCAGTACCGGGGAGCTGTTTTTT
>.|.|TRBV28|TRBJ1-1
CASSTPHDDPHREAFF
TGTGCCAGCAGCACCCCTCACGATGACCCTCACAGAGAAGCTTTCTTT
>.|.|TRBV28|TRBJ1-2
CASSLASYGYTF
TGTGCCAGCAGTTTGGCCAGCTATGGCTACACCTTC
>.|.|TRBV27|TRBJ1-1
CASISRGGTEAFF
TGTGCCAGCATATCCCGAGGAGGGACTGAAGCTTTCTTT
>TRBD1|.|TRBV12-5|TRBJ2-2
CASGYTGDGELFF
TGTGCTAGTGGTTATACAGGGGACGGGGAGCTGTTTTTT